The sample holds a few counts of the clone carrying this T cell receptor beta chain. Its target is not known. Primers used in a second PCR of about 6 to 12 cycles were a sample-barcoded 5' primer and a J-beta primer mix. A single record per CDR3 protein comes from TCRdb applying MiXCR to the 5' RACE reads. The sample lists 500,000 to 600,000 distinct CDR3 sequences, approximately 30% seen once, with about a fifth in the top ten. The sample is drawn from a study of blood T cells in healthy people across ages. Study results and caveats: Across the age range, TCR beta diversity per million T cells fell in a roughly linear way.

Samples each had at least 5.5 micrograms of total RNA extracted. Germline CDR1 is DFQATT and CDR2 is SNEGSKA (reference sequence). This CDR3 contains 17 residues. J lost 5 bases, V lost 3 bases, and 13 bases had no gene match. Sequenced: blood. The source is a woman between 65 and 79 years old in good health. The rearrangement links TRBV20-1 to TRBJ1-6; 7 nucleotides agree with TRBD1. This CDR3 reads CSASSRPGTDNNSPLHF. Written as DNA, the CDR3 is TGCAGTGCTAGCTCGCGTCCCGGGACAGATAATAATTCACCCCTCCACTTT.